Below are 31 T cell receptor beta chains sequenced from a single sample in a study of T cells in localized non-small cell lung cancer. TCRdb's copy holds only in-frame clones and misses some; the assay was immunoSEQ multiplex PCR. This sample has under 65,000 clones, with approximately 90% found just once. Source: peripheral blood, taken before any cancer treatment. The receptor source for this set is a man between 40 and 70 years old with stage I squamous cell lung carcinoma.

The J gene is TRBJ2-5, the V gene TRBV5-4, with D unresolved. Trimming cost V 4 bases and J 5 bases, with 9 bases left between them. CDR1 is SGHNT and CDR2 is YYREEE in the germline V gene (reference sequence). The CDR3 spans 12 residues. This CDR3 is CASSGDTETQYF. CDR3 nucleotide sequence: TGTGCCAGCAGCGGGGATACTGAGACCCAGTACTTC.

The chain recombines TRBV7-6 with TRBJ1-2, with D possibly being TRBD1 (5 bases). The CDR3 has 16 amino acids. The germline V and J ends were trimmed by 0 bases and 5 bases, with 16 bases remaining between them. CDR1 is SGHVS and CDR2 is FNYEAQ in the germline V gene. This CDR3 is CASSLAAGPGNYGYTF. CDR3 nucleotide sequence: TGTGCCAGCAGCTTAGCGGCGGGGCCAGGCAATTATGGCTACACCTTC. The full variable domain, in which reference TRBV7-6 and TRBJ1-2 provide the parts outside the CDR3, is GAGVSQSPRYKVTKRGQDVALRCDPISGHVSLYWYRQALGQGPEFLTYFNYEAQQDKSGLPNDRFSAERPEGSISTLTIQRTEQRDSAMYRCASSLAAGPGNYGYTFGSGTRLTVV.

The chain joins TRBV19 to TRBJ1-4; possible D gene TRBD1, 5 bases. This CDR3 has 17 residues. The germline CDR1 and CDR2 sequences are LNHDA and SQIVND (reference sequence). Trimming left V 7 bases short and J 2 bases short, with 20 bases between. CDR3 DNA sequence: TGTGCCAGTACCACAGGCAGCGGATCTAGCACTAATGAAAAACTGTTTTTT. This codes for CASTTGSGSSTNEKLFF.

The chain couples TRBV27 to TRBJ1-5; TRBD1 matches 7 bases. The ends lost 10 bases at V and 6 bases at J; junction bases unmatched: 12. The CDR3 contains 14 residues. The germline CDR1 and CDR2 sequences are MNHEY and SMNVEV (reference sequence). CDR3 nucleotide sequence: TGTGCCACTCGACAGGGTTCGGGGAGTCAGCCCCAGCATTTT. Residues: CATRQGSGSQPQHF.

This clone was detected once. DNA of the CDR3: TGCGCCAGCAGCTCAGATTCCGTCTCCTACAATGAGCAGTTCTTC. This sequence encodes CASSSDSVSYNEQFF. V is TRBV5-1 and J is TRBJ2-1; D remains unclear. V was trimmed by 3 bases and J by 0 bases, leaving 10 bases between them. This CDR3 is built from 15 residues. Germline V gene data show CDR1 as SGHRS and CDR2 as YFSETQ.

The rearrangement uses TRBV30 and TRBJ1-3; D gene ambiguous. Germline-derived CDR1 and CDR2 are GTSNPN and SVGIG (reference sequence). The CDR3 length is 15 residues. V was trimmed by 5 bases and J by 0 bases, leaving 14 bases between them. The CDR3 region is CAWGPDGSSGNTIYF. The CDR3 DNA reads TGTGCCTGGGGCCCAGACGGGAGCTCTGGAAACACCATATATTTT.

This chain links TRBV15 with TRBJ2-7, with D tentatively TRBD2 (6 bases). The CDR3 totals 16 residues. Looked up from germline, CDR1 is LNHNV and CDR2 is YYDKDF (reference sequence). V was cut by 0 bases and J by 0 bases, with 12 bases left in between. CDR3 DNA sequence: TGTGCCACCAGCAGAGAGGAGGGATGGGGCTCCTACGAGCAGTACTTC. Protein product: CATSREEGWGSYEQYF. The complete variable domain, with remaining parts taken from reference TRBV15 and TRBJ2-7, reads DAMVIQNPRYQVTQFGKPVTLSCSQTLNHNVMYWYQQKSSQAPKLLFHYYDKDFNNEADTPDNFQSRRPNTSFCFLDIRSPGLGDTAMYLCATSREEGWGSYEQYFGPGTRLTVT.

This chain joins TRBV5-5 and TRBJ1-5; 8 bases align to TRBD1. The length of the CDR3 is 14 residues. Germline V gives CDR1 SGHKS, CDR2 YYEKEE (reference sequence). Losses at the gene ends were 0 bases for V and 6 bases for J; bases not matched to a gene: 2. CDR3 coding DNA: TGTGCCAGCAGCTTGGGACAGGGGATTCAGCCCCAGCATTTT. This translates into CASSLGQGIQPQHF.

The rearrangement uses TRBV4-3 and TRBJ2-1; the match to TRBD2 covers 9 bases. From germline, CDR1 is LGHNA and CDR2 YSLEER. This CDR3 contains 15 residues. J gave up 7 bases and V 2 bases, and 6 bases lay outside the gene matches. CDR3 in amino acids: CASSQSLAGVNEQFF. The DNA for the CDR3 is TGCGCCAGCAGCCAATCGTTAGCGGGAGTGAATGAGCAGTTCTTC.

The chain carries TRBV9 and TRBJ1-1, with D hard to call. Between the trimmed V and J ends, which lost 2 bases and 0 bases, there was a span of 2 bases. CDR3 size: 12 residues. In germline, CDR1 is SGDLS, CDR2 YYNGEE. This chain's CDR3 is CASSVVNTEAFF. The CDR3 DNA is TGTGCCAGCAGCGTTGTGAACACTGAAGCTTTCTTT. Together with reference TRBV9 and TRBJ1-1, the CDR3 gives the full variable domain: DSGVTQTPKHLITATGQRVTLRCSPRSGDLSVYWYQQSLDQGLQFLIQYYNGEERAKGNILERFSAQQFPDLHSELNLSSLELGDSALYFCASSVVNTEAFFGQGTRLTVV.

The V gene is TRBV7-9, the J gene TRBJ2-3, with D tentatively TRBD2 (6 bases). Between the trimmed V and J ends, which lost 5 bases and 1 base, there was a span of 13 bases. The CDR3 loop spans 15 amino acids. Germline CDR1 and CDR2: SEHNR and FQNEAQ (reference sequence). CDR3 amino acids: CASSRFGGGTDTQYF. The CDR3 DNA is TGTGCCAGCAGCCGCTTTGGAGGGGGCACAGATACGCAGTATTTT.

V is TRBV11-2 and J is TRBJ1-1, with 8 bases matching TRBD1. The V segment lost 0 bases and the J segment 11 bases; nucleotides outside the gene matches: 8. The germline V gene has CDR1 SGHAT and CDR2 FQNNGV. The CDR3 extends over 14 amino acids. The CDR3, as DNA: TGTGCCAGCAGCTTAGAGGGCAGGGGGCGCGGGGCTTTCTTT. Translated: CASSLEGRGRGAFF. Drawing the rest from reference TRBV11-2 and TRBJ1-1, the complete variable domain is EAGVAQSPRYKIIEKRQSVAFWCNPISGHATLYWYQQILGQGPKLLIQFQNNGVVDDSQLPKDRFSAERLKGVDSTLKIQPAKLEDSAVYLCASSLEGRGRGAFFGQGTRLTVV.

This clone was found once. The rearrangement uses TRBV10-3 and TRBJ1-5; TRBD1 aligns across 9 bases. Germline V gene lookup returns CDR1 ENHRY and CDR2 SYGVKD. The junction had 4 bases not matched to a gene; V was cut back by 6 bases and J by 10 bases. The CDR3 has 12 residues. CDR3 protein: CAISLGQGPQHF. The CDR3, as DNA: TGTGCCATCAGCCTGGGACAGGGTCCCCAGCATTTT.

The chain is built from TRBV11-1 and TRBJ2-5; D unclear. Trimming removed 2 bases from V and 0 bases from J, with 4 bases in between. CDR1 and CDR2 from the germline V gene are SGHAT and FQDESV (reference sequence). This CDR3 spans 13 amino acids. CDR3 DNA sequence: TGTGCCAGCAGCTTACAGCACCAAGAGACCCAGTACTTC. Translation gives CASSLQHQETQYF.

The chain uses TRBV30 and TRBJ1-3; 7 bases line up with TRBD1. V shed 4 bases and J 1 base; nucleotides not matched to a gene: 4. Germline-derived CDR1 and CDR2 are GTSNPN and SVGIG (reference sequence). The CDR3 sequence is 14 residues long. The CDR3 here is CAWTGGNSGNTIYF. CDR3 nucleotide sequence: TGTGCCTGGACAGGGGGAAATTCTGGAAACACCATATATTTT.

The genes are TRBV6-1 and TRBJ1-1; D not certain. Germline V gene data show CDR1 as MNHNS and CDR2 as SASEGT. CDR3 length equals 12 residues. Trimming shortened V by 7 bases and J by 3 bases, and 9 bases separated the two germline ends. The CDR3 loop is CASMISYTEAFF. The CDR3 bases are TGTGCCAGCATGATCAGTTACACTGAAGCTTTCTTT.

The rearrangement uses TRBV28 and TRBJ2-2; no definite D call. Germline assignment: CDR1 MDHEN and CDR2 SYDVKM. V was clipped by 6 bases and J by 2 bases, with 13 bases between them. The CDR3 totals 15 residues. The CDR3 spells CASSVVTRNTGELFF. CDR3 nucleotides: TGTGCCAGCAGCGTAGTGACAAGAAACACCGGGGAGCTGTTTTTT.

This sequence joins TRBV29-1 and TRBJ2-7; TRBD1 agrees at 9 bases. The V gene's germline CDR1 is SQVTM and CDR2 ANQGSEA. V dropped 6 bases and J dropped 3; count of bases not matched to a gene: 6. The CDR3 covers 13 residues. CDR3 in DNA: TGCAGCGTGGGGGGACAGGGAGTCTACGAGCAGTACTTC. Translation gives CSVGGQGVYEQYF.

The gene calls are TRBV28 and TRBJ1-4, with D unresolved. The ends were cut back, 2 bases at V and 0 bases at J, with 10 bases in the middle. CDR1 is MDHEN and CDR2 is SYDVKM in the germline V gene. CDR3 size: 16 residues. CDR3 coding DNA: TGTGCCAGCAGTTTAGTGGGTGTCGCAACTAATGAAAAACTGTTTTTT. The encoded protein is CASSLVGVATNEKLFF.

This sequence joins TRBV11-2 and TRBJ1-1; D is uncertain. This CDR3 contains 13 residues. V lost 2 bases to trimming and J lost 1 base, with 5 bases between them. The germline V gene encodes CDR1 SGHAT and CDR2 FQNNGV. CDR3 bases: TGTGCCAGCAGCTTAACGGAGAACACTGAAGCTTTCTTT. Residues: CASSLTENTEAFF.

The V and J genes are TRBV5-1 and TRBJ2-5, with 7 bases lining up with TRBD1. Looked up from germline, CDR1 is SGHRS and CDR2 is YFSETQ. The CDR3 is 15 residues long. V was pared by 3 bases and J by 5 bases, with 10 bases of the junction left unmatched. The CDR3 protein is CASSSPTGTIETQYF. The CDR3 nucleotides are TGCGCCAGCAGCTCGCCGACAGGGACGATTGAGACCCAGTACTTC.

This chain links TRBV5-1 with TRBJ2-3; D remains unclear. CDR1 and CDR2 (germline): SGHRS, YFSETQ. Trimming pared 3 bases from V and 2 bases from J, leaving 10 bases between. This CDR3 spans 14 amino acids. CDR3 sequence (DNA): TGCGCCAGCAGCTCGACGACACCCACAGATACGCAGTATTTT. Amino acids: CASSSTTPTDTQYF.

V usage is TRBV27 and J usage is TRBJ2-3; 12 bases line up with TRBD2. The CDR3 totals 16 residues. Germline values: CDR1 MNHEY, CDR2 SMNVEV (reference sequence). Trimming at V came to 0 bases and at J to 4 bases, leaving 2 bases not matched to a gene. CDR3 sequence: CASSLSGTSGPDTQYF. The CDR3 DNA reads TGTGCCAGCAGTTTATCGGGGACTAGCGGGCCAGATACGCAGTATTTT.

The J gene is TRBJ2-1, the V gene TRBV7-6, with 10 bases matching TRBD1. After removal of 2 bases from V and 5 bases from J, the junction contained 6 bases not matched to a gene. The germline CDR1 and CDR2 sequences are SGHVS and FNYEAQ. The CDR3 spans 16 residues. The CDR3 coding sequence is TGTGCCAGCAGCTTAACCGGGACAGGGGTGGACAATGAGCAGTTCTTC. Amino acids: CASSLTGTGVDNEQFF.

This clone was seen more than once but under ten times. The chain is built from TRBV4-1 and TRBJ2-7, with TRBD2 identical over 7 bases. J lost 1 base, V lost 0 bases, and 9 bases had no gene match. CDR3 length: 17 residues. CDR1 is MGHRA, CDR2 YSYEKL, per germline. The CDR3 DNA sequence: TGCGCCAGCAGCCAAGAGGGAGGGGCAGTCCCTTCCTACGAGCAGTACTTC. It is translated as CASSQEGGAVPSYEQYF.

The genes are TRBV19 and TRBJ2-7, with D perhaps TRBD1 (5 bases). The CDR3 is 14 residues long. Germline V gives CDR1 LNHDA, CDR2 SQIVND (reference sequence). Trimming took off 0 bases at V and 5 bases at J, with 11 bases between the two ends. The CDR3 bases are TGTGCCAGTAGTATAGATCCCGACAGCGACGAGCAGTACTTC. This encodes CASSIDPDSDEQYF.

The V gene is TRBV29-1, the J gene TRBJ2-3, with 14 bases identical to TRBD2. Germline V gene sequence: CDR1 SQVTM, CDR2 ANQGSEA. The CDR3 is 15 amino acids. Unmatched junction bases numbered 5, after V lost 5 bases and J lost 4 bases. CDR3 sequence reads: CSVWGLAGAADTQYF. As DNA, the CDR3 is TGCAGCGTTTGGGGACTAGCGGGAGCAGCAGATACGCAGTATTTT.

This clone was counted between two and nine times. The chain combines TRBV29-1 with TRBJ2-7; either TRBD1 or TRBD2 may supply D (5 bases each). Trimming shortened V by 5 bases and J by 0 bases, and 14 bases separated the two germline ends. CDR3 length equals 14 residues. CDR1 and CDR2 from the germline V gene are SQVTM and ANQGSEA. CDR3 DNA sequence: TGCAGCGTTCTCCGGGACCCAAACTCCTACGAGCAGTACTTC. Translated, it gives CSVLRDPNSYEQYF.

This clone was observed a single time. This chain connects TRBV2 to TRBJ2-5, with D possibly being TRBD2 (6 bases). The CDR3 spans 14 residues. Germline V lookup: CDR1 SNHLY, CDR2 FYNNEI. Trimming stripped 2 bases from V and 2 bases from J, with 9 bases between. In DNA form, the CDR3 reads TGTGCCAGCAGTGAAAGGGCGGGACAAGAGACCCAGTACTTC. Residues: CASSERAGQETQYF. Filled out from reference TRBV2 and TRBJ2-5, the complete variable domain reads EPEVTQTPSHQVTQMGQEVILRCVPISNHLYFYWYRQILGQKVEFLVSFYNNEISEKSEIFDDQFSVERPDGSNFTLKIRSTKLEDSAMYFCASSERAGQETQYFGPGTRLLVL.

The chain employs TRBV7-3 and TRBJ2-5, with no clear D. Deletions cut 4 bases from V and 4 bases from J, with 10 bases between. Per the germline V gene, CDR1 is SGHTA and CDR2 is FQGTGA. The CDR3 length is 13 residues. The CDR3, as DNA: TGTGCCAGCAGCTACCAAGGTGGAGAGACCCAGTACTTC. Translated, it gives CASSYQGGETQYF.

The chain uses TRBV4-3 and TRBJ1-5; D is ambiguous. Germline lookup yields CDR1 LGHNA and CDR2 YSLEER. CDR3 length: 15 amino acids. The V end was cut by 0 bases, the J end by 6 bases, with 12 bases between. The CDR3 spells CASSQEGGFGQPQHF. CDR3 sequence (DNA): TGCGCCAGCAGCCAAGAAGGAGGATTTGGTCAGCCCCAGCATTTT.